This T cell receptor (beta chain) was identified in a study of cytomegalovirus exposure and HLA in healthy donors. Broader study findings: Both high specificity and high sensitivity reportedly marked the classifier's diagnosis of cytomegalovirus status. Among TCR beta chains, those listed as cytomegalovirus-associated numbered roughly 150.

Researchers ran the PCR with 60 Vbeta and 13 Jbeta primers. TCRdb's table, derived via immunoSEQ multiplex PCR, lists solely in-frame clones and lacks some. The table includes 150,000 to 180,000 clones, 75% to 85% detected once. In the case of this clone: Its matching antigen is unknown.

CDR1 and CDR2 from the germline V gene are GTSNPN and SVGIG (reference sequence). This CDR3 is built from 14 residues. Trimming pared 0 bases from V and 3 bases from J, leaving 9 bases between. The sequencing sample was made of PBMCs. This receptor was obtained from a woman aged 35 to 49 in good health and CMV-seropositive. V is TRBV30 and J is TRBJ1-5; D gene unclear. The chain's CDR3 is CAWSVNSYNQPQHF. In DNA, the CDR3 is TGTGCCTGGAGTGTAAACAGTTACAATCAGCCCCAGCATTTT.